The 5 T cell receptor beta chains reported below all come from one sample, sequenced in a study of beta chain features in type 1 diabetes (dated by TCRdb to the late 2010s). Overall study results and their limits: Type 1 diabetes patients showed a moderate but significant shortening of TCRB CDR3 length in all four CD4+ subsets.

The antigens these receptors bind are not known. The method behind the library was the immunoSEQ multiplex PCR assay. The High Capacity cDNA Reverse Transcription Kit was used to reverse transcribe all of the isolated RNA, meaning that expressed TCRB transcripts were what got sequenced. TCRdb holds this immuneACCESS table with in-frame rearrangements only. Some clones are missing; in checked studies, unresolved V genes explain under half, and the rest has no known cause. The sample has 150,000 to 190,000 clones on record, about a tenth of them singletons. More than 0.4% of the sample goes to the ten largest clones. The sequenced sample consisted of central memory CD4+ T cells from blood. Receptors were obtained from a man under 40 with type 1 diabetes.

The chain is built from TRBV25-1 and TRBJ1-2, with TRBD1 as a possible D gene (5 bases). Looked up from germline, CDR1 is MGHDK and CDR2 is SYGVNS. V lost 4 bases and J lost 4, with 10 bases in between. This CDR3 comprises 13 residues. The CDR3 nucleotides are TGTGCCAGCAGTGTAACAGGAACCTATGGCTACACCTTC. Translated: CASSVTGTYGYTF.

This clone was seen only a few times. The chain employs TRBV5-1 and TRBJ2-7; TRBD2 aligns across 16 bases. V shed 4 bases, J shed 5 bases, and the junction held 9 bases outside the gene matches. The germline V gene encodes CDR1 SGHRS and CDR2 YFSETQ. The CDR3 is 17 residues long. The CDR3 loop is CASSRGTSGRAAHEQYF. CDR3 nucleotides: TGCGCCAGCAGCAGGGGGACTAGCGGGAGGGCCGCCCACGAGCAGTACTTC. Supplemented by reference TRBV5-1 and TRBJ2-7, the full variable domain reads KAGVTQTPRYLIKTRGQQVTLSCSPISGHRSVSWYQQTPGQGLQFLFEYFSETQRNKGNFPGRFSGRQFSNSRSEMNVSTLELGDSALYLCASSRGTSGRAAHEQYFGPGTRLTVT.

V is TRBV7-9 and J is TRBJ1-1; 7 bases are a match to TRBD1. The V gene's germline CDR1 is SEHNR and CDR2 FQNEAQ (reference sequence). With 5 bases clipped from V and 0 bases from J, the junction kept 6 bases outside the gene matches. CDR3 length equals 15 residues. The CDR3 sequence: CASSAQGTVNTEAFF. In DNA form, the CDR3 reads TGTGCCAGCAGCGCACAGGGGACCGTGAACACTGAAGCTTTCTTT. The whole variable domain, filled in from reference TRBV7-9 and TRBJ1-1, reads DTGVSQNPRHKITKRGQNVTFRCDPISEHNRLYWYRQTLGQGPEFLTYFQNEAQLEKSRLLSDRFSAERPKGSFSTLEIQRTEQGDSAMYLCASSAQGTVNTEAFFGQGTRLTVV.

This clone has a handful of counts. The chain uses TRBV5-6 and TRBJ2-7, with TRBD1 identical over 7 bases. V shed 3 bases, J shed 2 bases, and the junction held 5 bases outside the gene matches. The CDR3 consists of 14 residues. Germline lookup yields CDR1 SGHDT and CDR2 YYEEEE. CDR3 sequence (DNA): TGTGCCAGCAGCTGGCCGGGACAGCCCTACGAGCAGTACTTC. Its translation: CASSWPGQPYEQYF.

This clone was observed a few times. The chain uses TRBV5-6 and TRBJ1-1; TRBD1 might be the D (6 bases). CDR1 is SGHDT and CDR2 is YYEEEE in the germline V gene. This CDR3 is 16 amino acids long. V lost 0 bases to trimming and J lost 0 bases, with 12 bases between them. DNA of the CDR3: TGTGCCAGCAGCTTGGGGACAGCCGAGGTGAACACTGAAGCTTTCTTT. It specifies CASSLGTAEVNTEAFF.